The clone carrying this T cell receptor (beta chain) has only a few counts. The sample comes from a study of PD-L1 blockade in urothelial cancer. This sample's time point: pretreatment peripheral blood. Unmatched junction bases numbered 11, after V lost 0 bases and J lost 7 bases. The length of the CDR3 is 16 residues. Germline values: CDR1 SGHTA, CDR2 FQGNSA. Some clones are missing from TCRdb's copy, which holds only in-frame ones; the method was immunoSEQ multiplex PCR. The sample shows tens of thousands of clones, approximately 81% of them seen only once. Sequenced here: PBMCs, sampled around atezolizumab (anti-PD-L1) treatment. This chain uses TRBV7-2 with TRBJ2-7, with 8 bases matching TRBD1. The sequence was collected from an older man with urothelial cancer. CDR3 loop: CASSLALPGQVGEQYF. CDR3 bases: TGTGCCAGCAGCTTAGCGCTTCCGGGACAGGTAGGTGAGCAGTACTTC. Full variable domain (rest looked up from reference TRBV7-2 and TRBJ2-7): GAGVSQSPSNKVTEKGKDVELRCDPISGHTALYWYRQSLGQGLEFLIYFQGNSAPDKSGLPSDRFSAERTGGSVSTLTIQRTQQEDSAVYLCASSLALPGQVGEQYFGPGTRLTVT.